This TCR beta chain stems from a study of blood T cell repertoires in COVID-19. Study details: T cells, B-cell-depleted T cells, or PBMCs supplied cDNA or gDNA.

Generated by immunoSEQ multiplex PCR, the TCRdb table keeps only in-frame clones and is missing some. The sample holds roughly 240,000 clones, approximately 85% seen once. The sample comprised PBMCs or T cells enriched from blood (not recorded which). The source is a woman aged 45-60 years with acute COVID-19.

As DNA, the CDR3 is TGTGCCAGTAACCCCCGGGACACCTCTAATTCACCCCTCCACTTT. This translates into CASNPRDTSNSPLHF. V and J are TRBV19 and TRBJ1-6; possible D gene TRBD1, 6 bases. Germline V gene sequence: CDR1 LNHDA, CDR2 SQIVND (reference sequence). The germline V and J ends were trimmed by 7 bases and 6 bases, with 16 bases remaining between them. This CDR3 is 15 amino acids long.